The 26 T cell receptor beta chains reported below all come from one sample, sequenced in a study. Tregs were sorted as CD4+CD25+CD127-/low cells. TCRdb used MiXCR to reprocess the 5' RACE reads, holding one entry per CDR3 protein. The top ten clones hold 2.5% to 4% of a sample with 55,000 or so distinct CDR3 sequences, less than 25% of them seen once. Sequencing was done on a sample of tumor-infiltrating Tregs sorted from the breast tumor. Receptors originate from a female donor with breast cancer.

In DNA, the CDR3 is TGTGCCAGTAGTATGAGGCTCATGAACACTGAGGATGAAGCTTTCTTT. Encoded protein: CASSMRLMNTEDEAFF. J is TRBJ1-1 and V is TRBV19, with D unclear. Trimming pared 3 bases from V and 7 bases from J, leaving 21 bases between. CDR1 and CDR2 from the germline V gene are LNHDA and SQIVND (reference sequence). The CDR3 is 16 residues long.

V gene TRBV20-1 combines with J gene TRBJ2-5; 7 positions agree with TRBD2. The trim removed 6 bases at V and 5 bases at J, leaving 15 bases unmatched. In germline, CDR1 is DFQATT, CDR2 SNEGSKA (reference sequence). The CDR3 covers 15 residues. The CDR3 reads CSAEKSLLGGETQYF. The CDR3 DNA reads as TGCAGTGCAGAGAAATCCTTACTGGGGGGGGAGACCCAGTACTTC.

The chain joins TRBV4-1 to TRBJ2-5; TRBD2 matches 10 bases. With V trimmed by 3 bases and J by 4 bases, 11 bases remained unmatched. Germline V CDR1 and CDR2: MGHRA, YSYEKL. CDR3 length: 17 residues. The CDR3 region has the DNA TGCGCCAGCAGCCAGAGAGTAGCGGGAGGCCCTCCAGAGACCCAGTACTTC. It encodes CASSQRVAGGPPETQYF.

This clonotype was seen more than once but under ten times. The chain couples TRBV3-1 to TRBJ2-1, with 10 bases matching TRBD2. In germline, CDR1 is LGHDT, CDR2 YNNKEL (reference sequence). The V segment lost 0 bases and the J segment 10 bases; nucleotides outside the gene matches: 12. This CDR3 has 17 amino acids. The CDR3 DNA sequence: TGTGCCAGCAGCCAAGATAAAGCCCTAGCGGGAGCTCGGGAGCAGTTCTTC. It encodes CASSQDKALAGAREQFF.

This clonotype was counted a few times. V usage is TRBV5-1 and J usage is TRBJ1-1; D uncertain. Looked up from germline, CDR1 is SGHRS and CDR2 is YFSETQ. The CDR3 has 11 residues. V dropped 5 bases and J dropped 10 bases, with 12 bases sitting between them. CDR3 sequence (DNA): TGCGCCAGCAGAAAATCATATGGAGCTTTCTTT. Protein product: CASRKSYGAFF. Full variable domain (outside the CDR3, taken from reference TRBV5-1 and TRBJ1-1): KAGVTQTPRYLIKTRGQQVTLSCSPISGHRSVSWYQQTPGQGLQFLFEYFSETQRNKGNFPGRFSGRQFSNSRSEMNVSTLELGDSALYLCASRKSYGAFFGQGTRLTVV.

With respect to this clonotype: The junction departs from the called germline gene at one end, perhaps through a read error. The chain carries TRBV6-2 or TRBV6-3 and TRBJ1-1; D remains ambiguous. The CDR3 sequence is 13 residues long. In germline, CDR1 is MNHEY, CDR2 SVGEGT. CDR3 sequence (DNA): TGTACCAGCAGCCTTATGACAAACACTGAAGCTTTCTTT. Translating it yields CTSSLMTNTEAFF.

This clonotype was found a few times. The chain joins TRBV18 to TRBJ1-5; D is undetermined. Between the trimmed V and J ends, which lost 2 bases and 2 bases, there was a span of 10 bases. The CDR3 length is 15 residues. Germline assignment: CDR1 KGHSH and CDR2 LQKENI. The CDR3 loop reads CASSPGDSGNQPQHF. CDR3 sequence (DNA): TGTGCCAGCTCACCAGGCGACTCGGGCAATCAGCCCCAGCATTTT.

This clonotype appeared a few times. This sequence joins TRBV7-6 and TRBJ1-1, with TRBD1 matching over 7 bases. Germline V gives CDR1 SGHVS, CDR2 FNYEAQ. The CDR3 has 15 amino acids. V trimming: 5 bases; J trimming: 11 bases; junction bases outside the gene matches: 17. The CDR3 bases are TGTGCCAGCAGCCGGGTCGGACAGGACCTAAAGGGGGCTTTCTTT. Its translation: CASSRVGQDLKGAFF.

This clonotype was counted between two and nine times. The genes are TRBV24-1 and TRBJ2-7; no definite D call. Between the trimmed V and J ends, which lost 8 bases and 5 bases, there was a span of 9 bases. Germline CDR1 reads KGHDR; CDR2 reads SFDVKD. CDR3 length: 11 amino acids. The CDR3 loop is CATTDKDEQYF. CDR3 bases: TGTGCCACCACAGACAAGGACGAGCAGTACTTC.

V is TRBV24-1 and J is TRBJ2-5, with a possible D match to TRBD2 (6 bases). The CDR3 extends over 15 amino acids. CDR1 and CDR2 from the germline V gene are KGHDR and SFDVKD. The V and J ends lost 4 bases and 1 base respectively, with 12 bases between them. For the CDR3, the DNA is TGTGCCACCAGTGACCCTGGGGGGTTCCAAGAGACCCAGTACTTC. As protein: CATSDPGGFQETQYF.

This clonotype was seen only a few times. The chain combines TRBV10-3 with TRBJ2-3; 8 bases match TRBD2. The V gene end was trimmed by 3 bases and the J gene end by 7 bases; junction bases not matched to a gene: 6. The CDR3 consists of 14 residues. Per the germline V gene, CDR1 is ENHRY and CDR2 is SYGVKD. CDR3 sequence: CAISDLGGANTQYF. The CDR3 coding sequence is TGTGCCATCAGTGACCTCGGGGGGGCCAATACGCAGTATTTT.

This clonotype occurred a few times. The chain links TRBV11-2 to TRBJ1-2; 9 bases fit TRBD1. V lost 8 bases to trimming and J lost 4 bases; unmatched junction nucleotides: 8. Germline V lookup: CDR1 SGHAT, CDR2 FQNNGV. The CDR3 runs to 14 residues. CDR3 protein: CASGPRTGVYGYTF. The CDR3 DNA reads as TGTGCCAGCGGACCTAGGACAGGGGTCTATGGCTACACCTTC.

In its sample, this clonotype was seen a few times. The rearrangement links TRBV7-6 to TRBJ1-1, with D possibly TRBD1 on 6 matching bases. In germline, CDR1 is SGHVS, CDR2 FNYEAQ. This CDR3 contains 16 residues. Trimming removed 0 bases from V and 4 bases from J, with 15 bases in between. The CDR3 here is CASSLARGGRGTEAFF. The CDR3 DNA is TGTGCCAGCAGCTTAGCGAGAGGGGGTCGTGGCACTGAAGCTTTCTTT.

Within the sample, this clonotype is medium-sized. The gene calls are TRBV7-2 and TRBJ2-3; possible D gene TRBD2, 5 bases. Germline loops: CDR1 SGHTA, CDR2 FQGNSA. The CDR3 is 13 amino acids. The V end lost 3 bases, the J end lost 14 bases, and 18 bases lay between the germline ends. CDR3 in amino acids: CASSFSSEDSGYF. The CDR3 DNA reads TGTGCCAGCAGCTTTTCGTCCGAGGACTCGGGGTATTTT.

This clonotype was seen a few times. This chain links TRBV11-3 with TRBJ2-2; D is undetermined. Germline lookup yields CDR1 SGHNT and CDR2 YENEEA. The CDR3 spans 12 residues. Trimming shortened V by 5 bases and J by 7 bases, and 8 bases separated the two germline ends. CDR3 nucleotides: TGTGCCAGCAGCGCCTATGGCGGGGAGCTGTTTTTT. Translation gives CASSAYGGELFF.

Only a few counts were recorded for this clonotype. The rearrangement links TRBV7-6 to TRBJ2-2, with 8 nucleotides matching TRBD1. The CDR3 runs 17 residues. The V and J ends lost 5 bases and 6 bases, in that order; junction bases with no gene match: 14. Germline assignment: CDR1 SGHVS and CDR2 FNYEAQ. CDR3 loop: CASSPNSGGIVAGELFF. DNA of the CDR3: TGTGCCAGCAGCCCGAACTCAGGGGGCATCGTCGCCGGGGAGCTGTTTTTT. Filled out from reference TRBV7-6 and TRBJ2-2, the complete variable domain reads GAGVSQSPRYKVTKRGQDVALRCDPISGHVSLYWYRQALGQGPEFLTYFNYEAQQDKSGLPNDRFSAERPEGSISTLTIQRTEQRDSAMYRCASSPNSGGIVAGELFFGEGSRLTVL.

This clonotype was seen only a few times. The chain is built from TRBV24-1 and TRBJ2-3, with 9 bases aligning to TRBD2. The CDR3 spans 17 residues. The V gene's germline CDR1 is KGHDR and CDR2 SFDVKD. The V segment lost 2 bases and the J segment 4 bases; nucleotides outside the gene matches: 9. The CDR3 reads CATSDSYSGSRADTQYF. The CDR3 DNA is TGTGCCACCAGTGATTCCTATAGCGGGAGTAGGGCAGATACGCAGTATTTT.

This clonotype was found many times. The gene calls are TRBV20-1 and TRBJ1-1; D possibly corresponds to TRBD1 (6 bases). There are 12 residues in the CDR3. Germline CDR1 DFQATT, CDR2 SNEGSKA (reference sequence). The CDR3 protein is CRIGGADTEAFF. As DNA, the CDR3 is TGCAGGATCGGGGGCGCGGACACTGAAGCTTTCTTT.

The chain is built from TRBV20-1 and TRBJ1-6, with 9 bases lining up with TRBD1. Germline CDR1 and CDR2: DFQATT and SNEGSKA (reference sequence). The J segment lost 7 bases and the V segment lost 0 bases, leaving 4 bases of the junction unmatched. This CDR3 has 15 amino acids. The CDR3 region is CSARDEGTGNSPLHF. The CDR3 DNA reads TGCAGTGCTAGAGACGAAGGGACAGGGAATTCACCCCTCCACTTT.

This clonotype was seen many times. The rearrangement joins TRBV5-1 to TRBJ2-1, with D perhaps matching TRBD2 (6 bases). V lost 4 bases to trimming and J lost 10 bases, with 12 bases between them. This CDR3 spans 12 amino acids. CDR1 is SGHRS, CDR2 YFSETQ, per germline. The CDR3 sequence is CASSETSWEQFF. Here the CDR3 DNA reads TGCGCCAGCAGCGAGACTAGTTGGGAGCAGTTCTTC. Combining the CDR3 with reference TRBV5-1 and TRBJ2-1 gives the whole variable domain KAGVTQTPRYLIKTRGQQVTLSCSPISGHRSVSWYQQTPGQGLQFLFEYFSETQRNKGNFPGRFSGRQFSNSRSEMNVSTLELGDSALYLCASSETSWEQFFGPGTRLTVL.

With regard to this clonotype: Sequence at one end of the junction differs from germline and may be a read error. This chain uses TRBV6-5 with TRBJ2-5, with 9 bases identical to TRBD1. The CDR3 runs to 15 residues. CDR1 MNHEY and CDR2 SVGAGI come from the germline V gene. CDR3 in amino acids: CASSFGTGKEEAQYF. For the CDR3, the DNA is TGTGCCAGCAGCTTCGGGACAGGGAAAGAAGAGGCCCAGTACTTC.

This clonotype was seen more than once but under ten times. V and J are TRBV6-5 and TRBJ1-6, with 7 nucleotides matching TRBD1. The CDR3 has 14 residues. Germline CDR1 and CDR2: MNHEY and SVGAGI. Trimming cost V 7 bases and J 6 bases; bases outside gene matches: 6. CDR3 sequence (DNA): TGTGCCAGCACCCGGGACAGAATTAATTCACCCCTCCACTTT. This gives the protein CASTRDRINSPLHF.

The sample holds many counts of this clonotype. The chain combines TRBV6-5 with TRBJ2-5; 12 bases are shared with TRBD1. There are 15 residues in the CDR3. The V gene end was trimmed by 5 bases and the J gene end by 5 bases; junction bases not matched to a gene: 6. In germline, CDR1 is MNHEY, CDR2 SVGAGI. Here the CDR3 reads CASSGGQGARETQYF. DNA for the CDR3: TGTGCCAGCAGTGGGGGACAGGGGGCGCGTGAGACCCAGTACTTC.

About this clonotype: A read error may be the cause here, since a much bigger clone is one base away. The CDR3 DNA follows: TGCAGTGCTAGGGGCAGGGGGCGCGGTGCTGACTATGGCTACACCTTC. Its protein is CSARGRGRGADYGYTF. This sequence joins TRBV20-1 and TRBJ1-2; 8 bases are a match to TRBD1. The ends lost 3 bases at V and 3 bases at J; junction bases unmatched: 12. This CDR3 comprises 16 residues. The V gene's germline CDR1 is DFQATT and CDR2 SNEGSKA (reference sequence).

Regarding this clonotype: This likely comes from a read error, as the CDR3 has no conserved phenylalanine or tryptophan at its end. The gene calls are TRBV20-1 and TRBJ2-1, with D perhaps matching TRBD1 (6 bases). Trimming shortened V by 4 bases and J by 10 bases, and 14 bases separated the two germline ends. The CDR3 covers 12 residues. CDR1 and CDR2 (germline): DFQATT, SNEGSKA (reference sequence). Here the CDR3 reads CSAKPGVFEQFS. The CDR3 DNA is TGCAGTGCTAAGCCAGGGGTTTTCGAGCAGTTCTCC.

This rearrangement joins TRBV5-4 to TRBJ2-7; possible D gene TRBD1, 5 bases. The CDR3 loop spans 12 amino acids. V was clipped by 5 bases and J by 6 bases, with 12 bases between them. Germline V gene sequence: CDR1 SGHNT, CDR2 YYREEE (reference sequence). The CDR3: CASSSTTGEQYF. The DNA of the CDR3 is TGTGCCAGCAGTTCTACCACAGGCGAGCAGTACTTC.